The 27 T cell receptor beta chains given below trace back to one sample, sequenced in a study of neurological immune-mediated disorders. TCRdb independently ran MiXCR on the 5' RACE reads; one entry per CDR3 protein. This repertoire shows roughly 74,000 distinct CDR3 sequences, around 5.2% found once; its top ten account for just under 7.5%. The sequencing input was PBMCs. Receptors were obtained from a man in his late teens or twenties with multiple sclerosis.

This chain connects TRBV3-1 to TRBJ2-1; a weak D match, TRBD2 (5 bases). V lost 0 bases, J lost 7 bases, and 19 bases lay in between. The CDR3 sequence is 17 residues long. Germline CDR1 is LGHDT and CDR2 is YNNKEL (reference sequence). CDR3 residues: CASSQDGSAVTKNEQFF. The CDR3 nucleotides are TGTGCCAGCAGCCAAGATGGGAGTGCGGTCACTAAGAATGAGCAGTTCTTC.

This clonotype has at least ten counts. The chain recombines TRBV9 with TRBJ1-5; 8 nucleotides match TRBD1. V was clipped by 8 bases and J by 2 bases; unmatched bases: 0. This CDR3 comprises 12 residues. Germline CDR1 is SGDLS and CDR2 is YYNGEE. The CDR3 region is CARTGGNQPQHF. The CDR3 DNA is TGTGCCAGGACAGGGGGCAATCAGCCCCAGCATTTT.

This clonotype was recorded at least ten times. V gene TRBV7-2 combines with J gene TRBJ1-2, with 8 bases that match TRBD1. The CDR3 has 14 residues. V shed 5 bases and J 5 bases; nucleotides not matched to a gene: 7. CDR1 is SGHTA, CDR2 FQGNSA, per germline. The DNA of the CDR3 is TGTGCCAGCAGCACCGACAGGGGCCCATATGGCTACACCTTC. This sequence encodes CASSTDRGPYGYTF.

This clonotype has a count of ten or more. The rearrangement joins TRBV20-1 to TRBJ1-5, with a tentative D call TRBD1 (5 bases). CDR3 length: 14 residues. Germline V gene sequence: CDR1 DFQATT, CDR2 SNEGSKA (reference sequence). The ends were cut back, 6 bases at V and 2 bases at J, with 14 bases in the middle. CDR3 sequence (DNA): TGCAGTGCAGGCAGGCAGGGAGGCAATCAGCCCCAGCATTTT. The encoded protein is CSAGRQGGNQPQHF.

This chain connects TRBV12-3 or TRBV12-4 to TRBJ1-6; D remains unclear. V lost 4 bases, J lost 4 bases, and 11 bases lay in between. This CDR3 contains 15 residues. The CDR3 nucleotides are TGTGCCAGCAGTTCGAACCGGGAATATAATTCACCCCTCCACTTT. Translating it yields CASSSNREYNSPLHF.

This clonotype was observed a few times. A clone one base away is much larger, so this may be a read error. This chain uses TRBV20-1 with TRBJ2-1; D may be TRBD1 or TRBD2 (5 bases each). CDR1 is DFQATT, CDR2 SNEGSKA, per germline (reference sequence). This CDR3 comprises 12 residues. Trimming left V 5 bases short and J 6 bases short, with 11 bases between. CDR3 in DNA: TGCAGTGCTTGGGGGAAGGTCAATGAGCAGTTCTTC. Amino acids: CSAWGKVNEQFF.

This clonotype was counted ten times or more. The genes are TRBV2 and TRBJ2-7, with TRBD2 identical over 9 bases. CDR3 length: 15 residues. V shed 2 bases, J shed 6 bases, and the junction held 8 bases outside the gene matches. Germline-derived CDR1 and CDR2 are SNHLY and FYNNEI. The CDR3 DNA reads as TGTGCCAGCAGTGAAAGTCTAGCGGGGTGGTCCGAGCAGTACTTC. Residues: CASSESLAGWSEQYF.

This clonotype was observed many times. The V gene is TRBV20-1, the J gene TRBJ1-2; tentative D call: TRBD1 (5 bases). Germline V gives CDR1 DFQATT, CDR2 SNEGSKA (reference sequence). V lost 4 bases to trimming and J lost 8 bases, with 26 bases between them. This CDR3 spans 16 amino acids. CDR3 in DNA: TGCAGTGCTACAGAGGGAGGCGGGGGACGCCCGCGAGGCTACACCTTC. As protein: CSATEGGGGRPRGYTF.

Details on this clonotype: This may arise from a read error, as a much more abundant clone is one base away. This chain connects TRBV7-2 to TRBJ2-2; D gene unclear. Germline V gene lookup returns CDR1 SGHTA and CDR2 FQGNSA. CDR3 length equals 14 residues. The CDR3, as DNA: TGTGCCAGCAGCTTAGCACAGATCACCTGGGAGCTGTTTTTT. Protein: CASSLAQITWELFF.

This clonotype occurred a few times. This may stem from a read error, because a much larger clone lies one nucleotide away. The chain couples TRBV7-2 to TRBJ2-5; D uncertain. Germline V gene data show CDR1 as SGHTA and CDR2 as FQGNSA. Trimming took 3 bases from V and 5 from J, leaving 10 bases between them. CDR3 length: 13 amino acids. In DNA form, the CDR3 reads TGTGCCAGCAGCTTCTCGACGGATGAGACCCAGTACTTC. Its protein product is CASSFSTDETQYF.

This clonotype occurred many times. The genes are TRBV5-5 and TRBJ1-1; D is uncertain. Germline V gene lookup returns CDR1 SGHKS and CDR2 YYEKEE (reference sequence). V was trimmed by 9 bases and J by 1 base, leaving 13 bases between them. The CDR3 spans 13 residues. The CDR3 nucleotides read TGTGCCACCCTCGGACCGGGGAACACTGAAGCTTTCTTT. Protein sequence: CATLGPGNTEAFF.

This clonotype showed up many times. This chain uses TRBV7-2 with TRBJ2-5; tentative D call: TRBD2 (6 bases). The germline V and J ends were trimmed by 5 bases and 2 bases, with 15 bases remaining between them. CDR3 size: 15 residues. Germline values: CDR1 SGHTA, CDR2 FQGNSA. The CDR3 bases are TGTGCCAGCAGCCTGGGTGGCGGGGAACAAGAGACCCAGTACTTC. Its translation is CASSLGGGEQETQYF.

This clonotype was observed at least ten times. A read error may account for a junction end that differs from germline. The J gene is TRBJ2-1, the V gene TRBV6-4; D unclear. The CDR3 runs to 13 residues. The germline CDR1 and CDR2 sequences are MRHNA and SNTAGT. The CDR3, as DNA: TGTGCCAGCAGCGACTCTACTGTCAATGAGCAGTTCTTC. Protein: CASSDSTVNEQFF.

Comments on this clonotype: A much more abundant neighbour one base away suggests this may be a read error. CDR3 amino acids: CASSYTLGEYHNEQFF. DNA of the CDR3: TGTGCCAGCAGTTACACCCTTGGGGAATATCACAATGAGCAGTTCTTC. This chain joins TRBV6-2 or TRBV6-3 and TRBJ2-1; no clear D gene. The germline CDR1 and CDR2 sequences are MNHEY and SVGEGT. The length of the CDR3 is 16 residues. V shed 2 bases and J shed 5 bases, with 16 bases lying between them.

This clonotype came up many times. This chain joins TRBV5-1 and TRBJ2-1; the match to TRBD2 covers 9 bases. V shed 6 bases, J shed 5 bases, and the junction held 6 bases outside the gene matches. The CDR3 totals 14 residues. Germline V gives CDR1 SGHRS, CDR2 YFSETQ. The CDR3: CASKGLAGNNEQFF. DNA of the CDR3: TGCGCCAGCAAGGGCCTAGCGGGGAACAATGAGCAGTTCTTC. Full variable domain (remainder filled in from reference TRBV5-1 and TRBJ2-1): KAGVTQTPRYLIKTRGQQVTLSCSPISGHRSVSWYQQTPGQGLQFLFEYFSETQRNKGNFPGRFSGRQFSNSRSEMNVSTLELGDSALYLCASKGLAGNNEQFFGPGTRLTVL.

The sample holds many counts of this clonotype. The gene calls are TRBV7-6 and TRBJ2-2; D not resolved. CDR1 is SGHVS, CDR2 FNYEAQ, per germline. V was clipped by 6 bases and J by 7 bases, with 9 bases between them. The CDR3 consists of 12 residues. The CDR3 protein is CASRSGVGELFF. The CDR3 region has the DNA TGTGCCAGCAGAAGTGGGGTCGGGGAGCTGTTTTTT.

In the case of this clonotype: This could be a read error, since a much larger clone is one nucleotide away. The chain couples TRBV4-3 to TRBJ2-1, with a tentative D call TRBD2 (5 bases). The V gene lost 0 bases and the J gene lost 2 bases, with 11 bases spanning the gap. The CDR3 contains 16 residues. CDR1 and CDR2 (germline): LGHNA, YSLEER. The CDR3 is CASSQESGMAYNEQFF. CDR3 coding DNA: TGCGCCAGCAGCCAAGAAAGCGGAATGGCCTACAATGAGCAGTTCTTC.

This clonotype was counted between two and nine times. V is TRBV20-1 and J is TRBJ2-7, with D uncertain. Germline V gene data show CDR1 as DFQATT and CDR2 as SNEGSKA (reference sequence). The CDR3 totals 11 residues. V lost 5 bases and J 7 bases, leaving 12 bases between the germline ends. The CDR3 DNA reads TGCAGTGCTGCCACCCTGGGAGAGCAGTACTTC. It encodes CSAATLGEQYF.

This clonotype was detected many times. This chain's CDR3 is CASSLVSAGARVGELFF. Written as DNA, the CDR3 is TGTGCCAGCAGCTTAGTGAGTGCGGGGGCGAGAGTCGGGGAGCTGTTTTTT. The rearrangement joins TRBV7-6 to TRBJ2-2; possible D gene TRBD2, 7 bases. Deletions cut 1 base from V and 7 bases from J, with 19 bases between. Germline CDR1 is SGHVS and CDR2 is FNYEAQ. The CDR3 contains 17 residues.

The CDR3 nucleotides read TGCAGCGTAACAGGGAACACTGAAGCTTTCTTT. This gives the protein CSVTGNTEAFF. This rearrangement joins TRBV29-1 to TRBJ1-1; a weak D match, TRBD1 (5 bases). The germline V gene encodes CDR1 SQVTM and CDR2 ANQGSEA. CDR3 length: 11 amino acids. V was cut by 6 bases and J by 1 base, with 6 bases left in between.

This clonotype was found many times. J is TRBJ2-1 and V is TRBV12-3 or TRBV12-4; D may be TRBD2 (5 bases). CDR3 size: 14 residues. V was cut by 1 base and J by 5 bases, with 9 bases left in between. The CDR3 DNA is TGTGCCAGCAGTTTAGTGCGGGCCGACAATGAGCAGTTCTTC. Amino acids: CASSLVRADNEQFF.

This clonotype was counted many times. The chain couples TRBV20-1 to TRBJ2-7; no firm D call. CDR3 size: 13 residues. Germline V gene data show CDR1 as DFQATT and CDR2 as SNEGSKA (reference sequence). V gave up 1 base and J gave up 2 bases, with 9 bases separating them. CDR3 amino acids: CSARGARAYEQYF. The CDR3 region has the DNA TGCAGTGCTAGAGGGGCCCGCGCCTACGAGCAGTACTTC.

This clonotype was recorded at least ten times. The junction departs from the called germline gene at one end, perhaps through a read error. The V gene is TRBV9, the J gene TRBJ1-6; D unclear. Germline V gene sequence: CDR1 SGDLS, CDR2 YYNGEE. The CDR3 has 15 residues. The CDR3 sequence: CASSVDPYGNSPLNF. CDR3 in DNA: TGTGCCAGCAGCGTCGACCCCTATGGGAATTCACCCCTCAACTTT.

This clonotype occurred many times. The chain combines TRBV24-1 with TRBJ2-1; no firm D call. Between the trimmed V and J ends, which lost 1 base and 6 bases, there was a span of 6 bases. There are 13 residues in the CDR3. CDR1 is KGHDR and CDR2 is SFDVKD in the germline V gene. For the CDR3, the DNA is TGTGCCACCAGTGATTTCGGCAGCAATGAGCAGTTCTTC. Residues: CATSDFGSNEQFF.

This clonotype was picked up many times. V usage is TRBV3-1 and J usage is TRBJ2-1; 8 bases agree with TRBD2. CDR3 length: 18 amino acids. The V segment lost 4 bases and the J segment 6 bases; nucleotides outside the gene matches: 17. Germline V gives CDR1 LGHDT, CDR2 YNNKEL (reference sequence). In DNA, the CDR3 is TGTGCCAGCAGCCCGAGTAAGTCCTGGACTAGCTTTCCCAATGAGCAGTTCTTC. Its translation: CASSPSKSWTSFPNEQFF.

This clonotype was seen ten or more times. The CDR3 nucleotides are TGTGCCAGCAGTTTTTCTGGTGGAGACAATGAGCAGTTCTTC. Residues: CASSFSGGDNEQFF. V usage is TRBV12-3 or TRBV12-4 and J usage is TRBJ2-1; the D is unclear. The CDR3 consists of 14 residues. V was shortened by 3 bases and J by 5 bases, with 11 bases between the two germline ends.

This clonotype was found many times. The V and J genes are TRBV7-2 and TRBJ2-3; TRBD2 matches at 8 bases. In germline, CDR1 is SGHTA, CDR2 FQGNSA. V shed 4 bases and J 5 bases; nucleotides not matched to a gene: 8. This CDR3 comprises 15 residues. The CDR3: CASSSSGGREDTQYF. The CDR3 nucleotides read TGTGCCAGCAGCTCTTCGGGGGGGCGAGAAGATACGCAGTATTTT.